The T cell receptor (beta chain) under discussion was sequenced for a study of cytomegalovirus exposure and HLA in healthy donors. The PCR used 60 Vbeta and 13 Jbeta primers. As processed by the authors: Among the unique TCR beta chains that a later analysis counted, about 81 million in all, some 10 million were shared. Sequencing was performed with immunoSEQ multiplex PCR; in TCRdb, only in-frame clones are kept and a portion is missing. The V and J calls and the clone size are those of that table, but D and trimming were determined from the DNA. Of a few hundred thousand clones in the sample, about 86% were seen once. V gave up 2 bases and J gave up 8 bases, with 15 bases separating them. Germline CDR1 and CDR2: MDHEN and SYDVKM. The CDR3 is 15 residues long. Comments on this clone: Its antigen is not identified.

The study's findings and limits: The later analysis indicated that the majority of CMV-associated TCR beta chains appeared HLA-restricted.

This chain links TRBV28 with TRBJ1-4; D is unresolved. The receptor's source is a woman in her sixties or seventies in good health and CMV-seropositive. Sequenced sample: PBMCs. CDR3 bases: TGTGCCAGCAGTTTAGGGCGGGGTAGGAGAGAAAAACTGTTTTTT. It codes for CASSLGRGRREKLFF.